This TCR beta chain emerged from a study of blood T cell repertoires in COVID-19. Participants were aged 18 to 89 years, lived in around 22 US areas, and enrolled virtually. The table came from immunoSEQ multiplex PCR; TCRdb's copy has only in-frame clones and leaves some out. This sample has about 410,000 clones, with about 90% found just once. With 3 bases removed from V and 4 bases from J, the gap between germline ends came to 18 bases. Germline CDR1 reads DFQATT; CDR2 reads SNEGSKA (reference sequence). The CDR3 loop spans 15 amino acids. Source material: PBMCs or T cells enriched from blood (not recorded which). This receptor was taken from a woman under 40 who had recovered from COVID-19. V usage is TRBV20-1 and J usage is TRBJ1-2; the D gene is possibly TRBD1 (6 bases). In DNA form, the CDR3 reads TGCAGTGCTAGTGTCGCGCAGGGGATACTCTATGGCTACACCTTC. Translated: CSASVAQGILYGYTF.